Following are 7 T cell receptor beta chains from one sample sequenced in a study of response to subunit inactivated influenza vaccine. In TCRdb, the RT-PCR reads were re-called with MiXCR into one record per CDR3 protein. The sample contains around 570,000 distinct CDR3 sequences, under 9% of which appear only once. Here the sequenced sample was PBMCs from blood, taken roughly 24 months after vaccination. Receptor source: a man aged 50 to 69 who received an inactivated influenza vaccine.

The CDR3 loop reads CASSYRDSNTGELFF. Written as DNA, the CDR3 is TGCGCCAGCAGCTATAGGGACAGCAACACCGGGGAGCTGTTTTTT. The chain joins TRBV5-1 to TRBJ2-2, with 7 bases matching TRBD1. This CDR3 region has 15 residues. The germline CDR1 and CDR2 sequences are SGHRS and YFSETQ. Trimming at V came to 3 bases and at J to 2 bases, leaving 4 bases not matched to a gene. Full variable domain (missing parts from reference TRBV5-1 and TRBJ2-2): KAGVTQTPRYLIKTRGQQVTLSCSPISGHRSVSWYQQTPGQGLQFLFEYFSETQRNKGNFPGRFSGRQFSNSRSEMNVSTLELGDSALYLCASSYRDSNTGELFFGEGSRLTVL.

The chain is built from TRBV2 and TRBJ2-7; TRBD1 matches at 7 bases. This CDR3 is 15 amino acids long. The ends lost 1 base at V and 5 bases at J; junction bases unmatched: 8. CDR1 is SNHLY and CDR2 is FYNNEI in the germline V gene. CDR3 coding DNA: TGTGCCAGCAGTGAAGGTCCAGGGGGTCCCCACGAGCAGTACTTC. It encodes CASSEGPGGPHEQYF. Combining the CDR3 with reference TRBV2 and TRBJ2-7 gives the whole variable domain EPEVTQTPSHQVTQMGQEVILRCVPISNHLYFYWYRQILGQKVEFLVSFYNNEISEKSEIFDDQFSVERPDGSNFTLKIRSTKLEDSAMYFCASSEGPGGPHEQYFGPGTRLTVT.

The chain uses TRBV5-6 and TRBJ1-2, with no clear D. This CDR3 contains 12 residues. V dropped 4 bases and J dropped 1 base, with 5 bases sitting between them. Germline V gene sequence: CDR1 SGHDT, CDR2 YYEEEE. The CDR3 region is CASSKNNYGYTF. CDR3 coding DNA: TGTGCCAGCAGCAAAAATAACTATGGCTACACCTTC.

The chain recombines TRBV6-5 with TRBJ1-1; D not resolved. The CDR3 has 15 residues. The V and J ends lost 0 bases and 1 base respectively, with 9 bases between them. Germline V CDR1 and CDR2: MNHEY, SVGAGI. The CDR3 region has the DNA TGTGCCAGCAGTTACTCGTCAGTCGGGAACACTGAAGCTTTCTTT. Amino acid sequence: CASSYSSVGNTEAFF.

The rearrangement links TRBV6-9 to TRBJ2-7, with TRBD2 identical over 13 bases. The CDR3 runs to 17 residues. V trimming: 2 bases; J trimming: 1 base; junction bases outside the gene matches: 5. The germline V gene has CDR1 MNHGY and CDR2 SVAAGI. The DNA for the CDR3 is TGTGCCAGCAGTTATGGGACTAGCGGGACAACATCCTACGAGCAGTACTTC. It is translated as CASSYGTSGTTSYEQYF.

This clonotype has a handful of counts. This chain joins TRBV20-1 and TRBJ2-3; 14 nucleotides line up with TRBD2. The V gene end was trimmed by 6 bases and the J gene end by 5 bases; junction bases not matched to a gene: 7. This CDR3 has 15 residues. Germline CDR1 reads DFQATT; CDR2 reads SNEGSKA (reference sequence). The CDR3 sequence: CSARGLAGVLDTQYF. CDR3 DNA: TGCAGTGCCAGGGGACTAGCGGGAGTGTTAGATACGCAGTATTTT.

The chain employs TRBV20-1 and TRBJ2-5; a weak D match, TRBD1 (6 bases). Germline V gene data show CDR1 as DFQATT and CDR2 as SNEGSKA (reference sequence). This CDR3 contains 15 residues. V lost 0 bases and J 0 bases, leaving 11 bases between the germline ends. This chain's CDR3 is CSARDNRDNQETQYF. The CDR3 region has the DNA TGCAGTGCTAGAGATAACAGGGACAACCAAGAGACCCAGTACTTC.